This T cell receptor (beta chain) was sequenced in a study of blood T cell repertoires in COVID-19. Study context: Sample material is recorded as cDNA or gDNA derived from T cells, B-cell-depleted T cells, or PBMCs.

Clinical histories supplied by participants themselves formed the basis of cohort assignment. This clone showed up just once. This table comes from immunoSEQ multiplex PCR, and its TCRdb copy is limited to in-frame clones, with some not included. The table shows 400,000 or so clones, with approximately 86% occurring only once. The CDR3 is 14 residues long. The germline CDR1 and CDR2 sequences are SQVTM and ANQGSEA. Trimming took 5 bases from V and 5 from J; bases not matched to a gene: 9. V is TRBV29-1 and J is TRBJ1-1; 9 bases agree with TRBD1. The source material was PBMCs or T cells enriched from blood (not recorded which). This clonotype originated in a woman between 40 and 55 years old with acute COVID-19. The CDR3 region is CSVPGQGYGTEAFF. The DNA for the CDR3 is TGCAGCGTTCCGGGACAGGGCTATGGTACTGAAGCTTTCTTT.